The rows below give T cell receptor beta chains drawn from one sample of a study of blood T cell repertoires in COVID-19. Data came from immunoSEQ multiplex PCR; TCRdb stores just in-frame clones and leaves some out. The sample yields over 300,000 clones, roughly 88% seen once. Material for sequencing was PBMCs or T cells enriched from blood (not recorded which). These receptors were obtained from a man aged 30 to 45 who had recovered from COVID-19. Both conserved end residues are part of each CDR3. D genes are given only for firm matches. Where a row states a size, it is once, few, many or the class of an expanded clone; other rows omit it.

. TRBJ2-1 TRBD2 TRBV5-1 CASSGLAGGTVLNEQFF TGCGCCAGCAGTGGACTAGCGGGGGGGACTGTACTAAATGAGCAGTTCTTC
. TRBJ2-7 . TRBV5-1 CASSDTGLAYEQYF TGCGCCAGCAGCGATACAGGGTTGGCGTACGAGCAGTACTTC
once TRBJ1-6 . TRBV30 CAWSVTTDSPLHF TGTGCCTGGAGTGTAACTACCGATTCACCCCTCCACTTT
. TRBJ1-5 . TRBV5-8 CASSLTQDSHSNQPQHF TGTGCCAGCAGCTTGACCCAGGACAGTCATTCCAATCAGCCCCAGCATTTT
. TRBJ1-5 . TRBV12-5 CASGSQGGPNQPQHF TGTGCTAGTGGTTCCCAAGGCGGGCCTAATCAGCCCCAGCATTTT
once TRBJ2-3 . TRBV3-1/TRBV3-2 CASSQVMTGVTDTQYF TGTGCCAGCAGCCAAGTCATGACGGGGGTAACAGATACGCAGTATTTT
. TRBJ1-2 . TRBV30 CAWSVLFPRTVNYGYTF TGTGCCTGGAGTGTACTATTTCCAAGGACAGTGAACTATGGCTACACCTTC
. TRBJ1-1 TRBD1 TRBV7-2 CASSRTGDTEAFF TGTGCCAGCAGCAGGACAGGGGACACTGAAGCTTTCTTT
. TRBJ2-3 . TRBV30 CAWSVGGITDTQYF TGTGCCTGGAGTGTTGGGGGGATCACAGATACGCAGTATTTT
. TRBJ1-1 . TRBV11-3 CASSPGVNTEAFF TGTGCCAGCAGTCCAGGGGTTAACACTGAAGCTTTCTTT
. TRBJ1-4 . TRBV29-1 CSVVSRGQSATNEKLFF TGCAGCGTTGTTTCCAGAGGACAGAGTGCAACTAATGAAAAACTGTTTTTT
. TRBJ1-5 . TRBV7-9 CASSARGGNQPQHF TGTGCCAGCAGTGCTAGGGGTGGAAATCAGCCCCAGCATTTT
. TRBJ1-2 . TRBV5-1 CASSLEGVSGYTF TGCGCCAGCAGCCTGGAGGGGGTGAGCGGCTACACCTTC
few TRBJ1-2 . TRBV19 CASSDPGSMAVGYTF TGTGCCAGTAGTGACCCGGGAAGTATGGCTGTGGGCTACACCTTC
. TRBJ2-3 . TRBV3-1/TRBV3-2 CASTLSGRESTDTQYF TGTGCCAGCACCCTTTCCGGGCGGGAAAGCACAGATACGCAGTATTTT
. TRBJ1-5 . TRBV12-5 CASGPGDLYQPQHF TGTGCTAGTGGACCGGGGGACCTCTATCAGCCCCAGCATTTT
. TRBJ2-5 . TRBV5-1 CASSWRPQETQYF TGCGCCAGCAGCTGGAGGCCTCAAGAGACCCAGTACTTC